Following are 20 T cell receptor beta chains from one sample sequenced in a study of shared clonotypes between healthy human individuals. Generated by immunoSEQ multiplex PCR, the TCRdb table keeps only in-frame clones and is missing some. The sample has around 720,000 clones; 60% to 75% are singletons. Sequencing was carried out using memory CD4+ T cells sorted from blood. Specified subset: CD45RA-negative fraction. These receptors all stem from a woman younger than 45 in good health.

The sample holds one count of this clone. The J gene is TRBJ2-6, the V gene TRBV5-1; tentative D call: TRBD2 (6 bases). CDR1 and CDR2 from the germline V gene are SGHRS and YFSETQ. This CDR3 is built from 16 residues. The V gene lost 4 bases and the J gene lost 7 bases, with 18 bases spanning the gap. The DNA for the CDR3 is TGCGCCAGCAGCGGGGAGGCAGGCGCGGGAGCCAACGTCCTGACTTTC. This sequence encodes CASSGEAGAGANVLTF.

The chain joins TRBV18 to TRBJ1-2; D is undetermined. V was pared by 0 bases and J by 7 bases, with 6 bases between. This CDR3 has 12 residues. Germline V CDR1 and CDR2: KGHSH, LQKENI. The CDR3 loop is CASSPPVGGYTF. The CDR3 DNA follows: TGTGCCAGCTCACCACCGGTCGGTGGCTACACCTTC.

The V call is TRBV6-4, the J call TRBJ2-2; the match to TRBD2 covers 10 bases. The ends lost 7 bases at V and 2 bases at J; junction bases unmatched: 16. CDR1 MRHNA and CDR2 SNTAGT come from the germline V gene. This CDR3 spans 19 amino acids. This CDR3 is CASIPQLYGTSDNTGELFF. Written as DNA, the CDR3 is TGTGCCAGCATCCCCCAACTCTACGGGACTAGCGATAACACCGGGGAGCTGTTTTTT.

The chain uses TRBV2 and TRBJ2-2; no clear D. The CDR3 is made up of 14 amino acids. Germline CDR1 SNHLY, CDR2 FYNNEI. V lost 7 bases and J 3 bases, leaving 12 bases between the germline ends. This chain's CDR3 is CASNLDGYTGELFF. The CDR3 region has the DNA TGTGCCAGCAATTTGGACGGGTACACCGGGGAGCTGTTTTTT.

This clone occurred once. The chain combines TRBV27 with TRBJ2-2; D tentatively reads TRBD1 or TRBD2 (5 bases each). V was pared by 6 bases and J by 0 bases, with 14 bases between. Per germline, CDR1 MNHEY and CDR2 SMNVEV (reference sequence). This CDR3 region has 16 residues. The CDR3 region has the DNA TGTGCCAGCAGGCGCACCGGGACGGCGAACACCGGGGAGCTGTTTTTT. Translation gives CASRRTGTANTGELFF.

A word on this clone: Given a much more abundant clone one base away, this may be a read error. The chain recombines TRBV5-1 with TRBJ1-4, with 7 nucleotides matching TRBD1. Per the germline V gene, CDR1 is SGHRS and CDR2 is YFSETQ. The CDR3 is 14 residues long. V lost 3 bases to trimming and J lost 7 bases; unmatched junction nucleotides: 6. The DNA for the CDR3 is TGCGCCAGCAGCTCCGGGACAGAGGGTGAAAAACTGTTTTTT. It codes for CASSSGTEGEKLFF.

This chain links TRBV14 with TRBJ2-7; no definite D call. Trimming left V 2 bases short and J 7 bases short, with 9 bases between. The CDR3 is 12 amino acids. The V gene's germline CDR1 is SGHDN and CDR2 FVKESK. The CDR3 DNA follows: TGTGCCAGCAGCCAAACGGCGGTTGAGCAGTACTTC. Translation gives CASSQTAVEQYF.

This clone has only one observation. Here the CDR3 DNA reads TGTGCCAGCAGTGACCTGGCTGGCGAGCAGTACTTC. Its translation: CASSDLAGEQYF. This chain uses TRBV2 with TRBJ2-7; unclear D gene. The germline V gene has CDR1 SNHLY and CDR2 FYNNEI. The CDR3 extends over 12 amino acids. Trimming shortened V by 3 bases and J by 6 bases, and 9 bases separated the two germline ends.

The table lists this clone with a count of one. The genes are TRBV7-8 and TRBJ1-1, with D unclear. The ends were cut back, 1 base at V and 4 bases at J, with 7 bases in the middle. CDR3 size: 13 residues. Looked up from germline, CDR1 is SGHVS and CDR2 is FQNEAQ. CDR3 coding DNA: TGTGCCAGCAGCTTAGACAGCACCACTGAAGCTTTCTTT. Translation gives CASSLDSTTEAFF.

This clone was detected only once. The chain employs TRBV28 and TRBJ2-7; D not certain. V lost 7 bases to trimming and J lost 0 bases, with 10 bases between them. Germline values: CDR1 MDHEN, CDR2 SYDVKM. There are 13 residues in the CDR3. The CDR3 nucleotides read TGTGCCAGCATGTGGGCGAGCTCCTACGAGCAGTACTTC. Translation gives CASMWASSYEQYF.

The chain is built from TRBV30 and TRBJ1-2; D call uncertain. This CDR3 is 14 amino acids long. Germline V gene lookup returns CDR1 GTSNPN and CDR2 SVGIG (reference sequence). The V and J ends lost 4 bases and 0 bases respectively, with 12 bases between them. This CDR3 is CAWTTTESNYGYTF. CDR3 nucleotide sequence: TGTGCCTGGACCACGACTGAATCTAACTATGGCTACACCTTC.

Of note for this clone: The same CDR3 is also encoded by other DNA sequences in this sample. The gene calls are TRBV7-7 and TRBJ2-2, with unresolved D. Germline CDR1 is SSHAT and CDR2 is FNYEAQ (reference sequence). This CDR3 has 13 amino acids. Trimming cost V 1 base and J 1 base, with 1 base left between them. The CDR3 is CASSLGNTGELFF. CDR3 in DNA: TGTGCCAGCAGCTTAGGGAACACCGGGGAGCTGTTTTTT.

V and J are TRBV6-6 and TRBJ2-5; 9 bases are shared with TRBD1. V shed 2 bases and J 5 bases; nucleotides not matched to a gene: 3. This CDR3 region has 14 residues. Germline values: CDR1 MNHNY, CDR2 SVGAGI (reference sequence). CDR3 in DNA: TGTGCCAGCAGTTACAGGACAGGGGCTGAGACCCAGTACTTC. Protein sequence: CASSYRTGAETQYF.

The chain couples TRBV11-2 to TRBJ2-7; D uncertain. Germline loops: CDR1 SGHAT, CDR2 FQNNGV. V was pared by 4 bases and J by 0 bases, with 22 bases between. This CDR3 region has 18 residues. The CDR3 region has the DNA TGTGCCAGCAGCTCTAAATACGAGTTTTCGGTGATCTCCTACGAGCAGTACTTC. It is translated as CASSSKYEFSVISYEQYF.

V gene TRBV25-1 combines with J gene TRBJ2-5, with D tentatively TRBD1 (6 bases). TRBJ2-7 matches the DNA end more closely, so the J call is doubtful. Germline V lookup: CDR1 MGHDK, CDR2 SYGVNS. This CDR3 is built from 13 residues. CDR3 in amino acids: CASNGQGPYEQYF. DNA for the CDR3: TGTGCCAGCAACGGGCAGGGGCCCTACGAGCAGTACTTC.

The chain uses TRBV28 and TRBJ2-7; 7 bases agree with TRBD1. Germline values: CDR1 MDHEN, CDR2 SYDVKM. The CDR3 spans 13 residues. Germline trimming cut 9 bases from V and 4 bases from J; bases unmatched to any gene: 9. The CDR3: CASCEGARYEQYF. In DNA, the CDR3 is TGTGCCAGTTGTGAGGGGGCTCGGTACGAGCAGTACTTC.

The chain combines TRBV19 with TRBJ2-1; D might be TRBD1 or TRBD2, each matching 6 bases. CDR1 and CDR2 (germline): LNHDA, SQIVND (reference sequence). Trimming stripped 3 bases from V and 6 bases from J, with 15 bases between. CDR3 length: 15 amino acids. The CDR3 nucleotides are TGTGCCAGTAGTATGACCGGGGGCACCCGCAATGAGCAGTTCTTC. It codes for CASSMTGGTRNEQFF. The variable domain in full, completed from reference TRBV19 and TRBJ2-1, reads DGGITQSPKYLFRKEGQNVTLSCEQNLNHDAMYWYRQDPGQGLRLIYYSQIVNDFQKGDIAEGYSVSREKKESFPLTVTSAQKNPTAFYLCASSMTGGTRNEQFFGPGTRLTVL.

This chain joins TRBV30 and TRBJ1-5, with no clear D. The CDR3 is 13 residues long. V was pared by 1 base and J by 2 bases, with 6 bases between. Germline lookup yields CDR1 GTSNPN and CDR2 SVGIG (reference sequence). CDR3 bases: TGTGCCTGGAGTGCCAGCGGCAATCAGCCCCAGCATTTT. It is translated as CAWSASGNQPQHF. The full variable domain, its missing parts supplied by reference TRBV30 and TRBJ1-5, is SQTIHQWPATLVQPVGSPLSLECTVEGTSNPNLYWYRQAAGRGLQLLFYSVGIGQISSEVPQNLSASRPQDRQFILSSKKLLLSDSGFYLCAWSASGNQPQHFGDGTRLSIL.

Remarks on this clone: At the DNA level, this CDR3 is encoded by other sequences in the same sample as well. The chain recombines TRBV28 with TRBJ1-2; weak D call: TRBD1 (6 bases). There are 13 residues in the CDR3. Germline V gene data show CDR1 as MDHEN and CDR2 as SYDVKM. V lost 6 bases and J 4 bases, leaving 12 bases between the germline ends. CDR3 sequence reads: CASSQGGGYGYTF. In DNA, the CDR3 is TGTGCCAGCAGCCAAGGGGGAGGCTATGGCTACACCTTC.

The chain uses TRBV7-8 and TRBJ2-1; D is possibly TRBD2 (6 bases). This CDR3 region has 15 residues. The germline CDR1 and CDR2 sequences are SGHVS and FQNEAQ. V lost 4 bases, J lost 4 bases, and 14 bases lay in between. CDR3 DNA sequence: TGTGCCAGCAGCTCCCTCGGGACTGAATACAATGAGCAGTTCTTC. Its translation is CASSSLGTEYNEQFF.